Detailed here is one T cell receptor beta chain. Possible read error: a much larger clone is one base away. Germline V CDR1 and CDR2: SQVTM, ANQGSEA. The CDR3 covers 12 residues. This sample was included in a study of T-cell reconstitution after alpha-beta-depleted transplantation in children. A TCRbeta library incorporating unique molecular identifiers was prepared. Via MiXCR, TCRdb re-called the PCR reads, giving one row per CDR3 protein. Among 700,000 to 850,000 distinct CDR3 sequences listed, about 16% were seen once. The clonotype was recovered from a male patient under 18 who had a stem cell transplant for acute lymphoblastic leukemia, so the T cells may come from the graft donor. The rearrangement joins TRBV29-1 to TRBJ2-7; no clear D gene. Sequencing used PBMCs, mostly from graft donor cells, obtained 360 days after TCRalphabeta/CD19-depleted stem cell transplant. The CDR3 sequence is CSVVTGTYEQCF. CDR3 nucleotide sequence: TGCAGCGTTGTGACCGGTACCTACGAGCAGTGCTTC.